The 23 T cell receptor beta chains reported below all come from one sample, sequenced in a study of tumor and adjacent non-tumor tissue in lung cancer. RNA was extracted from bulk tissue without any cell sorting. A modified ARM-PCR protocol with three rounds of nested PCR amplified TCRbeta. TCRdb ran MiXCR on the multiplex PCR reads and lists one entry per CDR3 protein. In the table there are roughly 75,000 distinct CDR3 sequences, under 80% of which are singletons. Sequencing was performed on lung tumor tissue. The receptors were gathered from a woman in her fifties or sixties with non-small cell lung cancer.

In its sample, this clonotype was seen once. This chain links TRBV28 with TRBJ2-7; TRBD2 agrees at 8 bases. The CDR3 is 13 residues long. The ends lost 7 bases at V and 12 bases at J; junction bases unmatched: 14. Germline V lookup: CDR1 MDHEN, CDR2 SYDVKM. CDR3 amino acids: CASTGGSPSDLYF. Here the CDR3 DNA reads TGTGCCAGCACGGGGGGGAGCCCCTCCGATCTGTACTTC.

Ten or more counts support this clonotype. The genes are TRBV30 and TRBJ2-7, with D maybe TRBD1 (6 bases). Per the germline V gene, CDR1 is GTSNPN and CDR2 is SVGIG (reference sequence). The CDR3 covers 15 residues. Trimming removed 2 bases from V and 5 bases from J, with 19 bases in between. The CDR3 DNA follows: TGTGCCTGGAGTAAGATAGGAACAGGGCGGAACGAGCAGTACTTC. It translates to CAWSKIGTGRNEQYF.

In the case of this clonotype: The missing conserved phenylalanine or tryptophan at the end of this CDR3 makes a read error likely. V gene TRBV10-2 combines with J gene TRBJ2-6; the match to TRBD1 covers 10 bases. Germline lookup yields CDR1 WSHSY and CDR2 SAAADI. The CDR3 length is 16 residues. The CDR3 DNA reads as TGCGCAAGCAGTGAGACAGGGGGCTCTGAGGCCAACGTCCTGACTCTC. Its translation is CASSETGGSEANVLTL.

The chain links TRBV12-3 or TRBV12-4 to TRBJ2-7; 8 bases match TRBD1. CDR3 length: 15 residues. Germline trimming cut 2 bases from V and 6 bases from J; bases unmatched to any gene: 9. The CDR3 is CASSLIGQGGPEQYF. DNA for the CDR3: TGTGCCAGCAGTTTAATTGGACAGGGTGGGCCCGAGCAGTACTTC.

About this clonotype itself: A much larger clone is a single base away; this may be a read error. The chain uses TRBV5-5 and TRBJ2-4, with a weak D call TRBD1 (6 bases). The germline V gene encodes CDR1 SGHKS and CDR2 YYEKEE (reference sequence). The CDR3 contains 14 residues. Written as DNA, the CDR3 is TGTGCCAGCAGCTTGGGCCCAGGGGAAAACATTCGGTACTTC. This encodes CASSLGPGENIRYF. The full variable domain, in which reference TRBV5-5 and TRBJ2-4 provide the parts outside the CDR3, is DAGVTQSPTHLIKTRGQQVTLRCSPISGHKSVSWYQQVLGQGPQFIFQYYEKEERGRGNFPDRFSARQFPNYSSELNVNALLLGDSALYLCASSLGPGENIRYFGAGTRLSVL.

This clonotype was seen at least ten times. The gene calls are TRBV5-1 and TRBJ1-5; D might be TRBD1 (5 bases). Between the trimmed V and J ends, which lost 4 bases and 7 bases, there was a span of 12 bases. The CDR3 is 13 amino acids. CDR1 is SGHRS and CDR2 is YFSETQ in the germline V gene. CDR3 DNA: TGCGCCAGCAGCATAGAGGGGTTACAGCCCCAGCATTTT. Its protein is CASSIEGLQPQHF.

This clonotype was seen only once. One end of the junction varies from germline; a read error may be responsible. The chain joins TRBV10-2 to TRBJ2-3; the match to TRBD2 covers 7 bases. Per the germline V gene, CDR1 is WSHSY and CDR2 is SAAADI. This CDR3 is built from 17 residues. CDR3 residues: CAGSEPPVRGSTDTQYF. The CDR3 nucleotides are TGCGCCGGCAGTGAGCCGCCAGTGCGGGGGAGTACAGATACGCAGTATTTT.

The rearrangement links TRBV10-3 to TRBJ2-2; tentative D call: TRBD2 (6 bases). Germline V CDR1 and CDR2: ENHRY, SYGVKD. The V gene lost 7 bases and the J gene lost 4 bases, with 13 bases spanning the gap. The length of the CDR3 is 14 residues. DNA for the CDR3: TGTGCCATCATGCCTGGCGGGACCACCGGGGAGCTGTTTTTT. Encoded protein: CAIMPGGTTGELFF.

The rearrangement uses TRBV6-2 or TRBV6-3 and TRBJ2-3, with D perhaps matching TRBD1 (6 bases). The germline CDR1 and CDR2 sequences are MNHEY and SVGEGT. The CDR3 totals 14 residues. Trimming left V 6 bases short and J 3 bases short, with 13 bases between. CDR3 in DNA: TGTGCCAGCAGGATGGACAGTGTAACAGATACGCAGTATTTT. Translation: CASRMDSVTDTQYF.

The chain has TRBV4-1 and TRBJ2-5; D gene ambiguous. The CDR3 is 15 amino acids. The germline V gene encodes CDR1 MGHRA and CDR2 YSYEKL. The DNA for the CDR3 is TGCACCATCAGCCAAGCCGAGACCAACCAAGAGACCCAGTACTTC. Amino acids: CTISQAETNQETQYF.

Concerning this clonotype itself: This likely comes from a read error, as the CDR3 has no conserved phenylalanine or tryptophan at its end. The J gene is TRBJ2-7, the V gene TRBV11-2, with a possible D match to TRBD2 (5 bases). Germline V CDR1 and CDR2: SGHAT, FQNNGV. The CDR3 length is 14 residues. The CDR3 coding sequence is TGTACCAGCAGCTTAGTAACCGGGATGTACGAGCAGTACCTC. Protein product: CTSSLVTGMYEQYL.

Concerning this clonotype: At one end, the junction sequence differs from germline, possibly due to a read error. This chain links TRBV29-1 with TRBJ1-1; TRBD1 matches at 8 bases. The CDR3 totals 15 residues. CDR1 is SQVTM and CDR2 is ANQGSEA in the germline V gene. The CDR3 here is CSVGGTGGAYTEALF. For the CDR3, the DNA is TGCAGCGTAGGAGGGACAGGAGGTGCTTACACTGAGGCTCTCTTT.

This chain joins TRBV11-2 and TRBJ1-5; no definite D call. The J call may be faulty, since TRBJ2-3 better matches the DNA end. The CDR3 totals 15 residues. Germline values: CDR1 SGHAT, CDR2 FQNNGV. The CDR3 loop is CASSFGGLSNRPQYF. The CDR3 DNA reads TGTGCCAGCAGCTTTGGTGGATTGAGCAATCGGCCCCAGTATTTT.

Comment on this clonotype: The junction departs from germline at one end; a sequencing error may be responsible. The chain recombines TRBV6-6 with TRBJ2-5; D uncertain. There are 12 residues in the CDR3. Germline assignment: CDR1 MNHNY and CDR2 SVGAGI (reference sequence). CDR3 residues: CASSYTAETQYF. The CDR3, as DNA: TGTGCCAGCAGTTACACTGCAGAGACCCAATACTTC.

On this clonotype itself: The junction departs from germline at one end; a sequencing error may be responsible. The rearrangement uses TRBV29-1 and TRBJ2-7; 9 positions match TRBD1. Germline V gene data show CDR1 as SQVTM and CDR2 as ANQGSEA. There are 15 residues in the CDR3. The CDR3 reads CSVILSDRGPYKQYF. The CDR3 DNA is TGCAGCGTTATACTGTCGGACAGGGGACCCTACAAGCAGTACTTC.

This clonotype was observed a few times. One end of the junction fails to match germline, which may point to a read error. CDR3 DNA sequence: TGCAGCGGTTCCCGGGTCACTGATTCACACCTCCACTTT. Its protein product is CSGSRVTDSHLHF. The chain employs TRBV29-1 and TRBJ1-6; D is undetermined. Germline V gene sequence: CDR1 SQVTM, CDR2 ANQGSEA. The CDR3 runs 13 residues.

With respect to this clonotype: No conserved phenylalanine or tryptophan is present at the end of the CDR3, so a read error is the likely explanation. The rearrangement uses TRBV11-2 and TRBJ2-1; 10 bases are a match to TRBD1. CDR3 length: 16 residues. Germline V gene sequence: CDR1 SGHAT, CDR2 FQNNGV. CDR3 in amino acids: CVSSLRQGAMWNEQFV. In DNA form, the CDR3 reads TGTGTCAGTAGCCTTAGACAGGGGGCTATGTGGAATGAGCAGTTCGTC.

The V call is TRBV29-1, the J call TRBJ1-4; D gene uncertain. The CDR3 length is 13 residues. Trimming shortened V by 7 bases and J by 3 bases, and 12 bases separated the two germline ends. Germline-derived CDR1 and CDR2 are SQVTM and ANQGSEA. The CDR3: CSDARTSNEKLFF. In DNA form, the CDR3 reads TGCAGCGATGCTAGGACTTCTAATGAAAAACTGTTTTTT.

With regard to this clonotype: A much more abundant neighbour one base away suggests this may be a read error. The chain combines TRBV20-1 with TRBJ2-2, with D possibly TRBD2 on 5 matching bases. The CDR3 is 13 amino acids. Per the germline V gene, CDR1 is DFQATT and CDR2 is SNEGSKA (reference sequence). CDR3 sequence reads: CNARRIQAGELFF. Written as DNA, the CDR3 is TGCAATGCTAGGAGGATTCAGGCCGGGGAGCTGTTTTTT.

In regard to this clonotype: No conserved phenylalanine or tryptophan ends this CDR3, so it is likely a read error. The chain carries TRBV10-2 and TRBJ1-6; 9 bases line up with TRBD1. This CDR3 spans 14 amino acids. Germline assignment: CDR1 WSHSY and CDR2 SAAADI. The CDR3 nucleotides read TGCTCCAGCAGCCGGGACAGGGCCAATTCACCCCTCCACTGT. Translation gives CSSSRDRANSPLHC.

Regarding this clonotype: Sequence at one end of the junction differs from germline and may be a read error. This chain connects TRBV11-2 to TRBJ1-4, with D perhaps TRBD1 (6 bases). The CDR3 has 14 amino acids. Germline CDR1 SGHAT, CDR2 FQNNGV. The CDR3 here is CVSSLAGANEKLFF. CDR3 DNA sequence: TGTGTCAGCAGCTTAGCAGGGGCTAATGAAAAACTGTTTTTT.

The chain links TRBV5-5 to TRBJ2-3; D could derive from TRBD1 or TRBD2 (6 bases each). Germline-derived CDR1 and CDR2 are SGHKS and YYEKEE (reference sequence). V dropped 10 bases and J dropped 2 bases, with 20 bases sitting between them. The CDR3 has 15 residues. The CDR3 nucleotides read TGTGCCCGCACCCAAGGGGGGAGGACCACAGATACGCAGTATTTT. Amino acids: CARTQGGRTTDTQYF. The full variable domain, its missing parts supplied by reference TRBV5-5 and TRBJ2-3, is DAGVTQSPTHLIKTRGQQVTLRCSPISGHKSVSWYQQVLGQGPQFIFQYYEKEERGRGNFPDRFSARQFPNYSSELNVNALLLGDSALYLCARTQGGRTTDTQYFGPGTRLTVL.

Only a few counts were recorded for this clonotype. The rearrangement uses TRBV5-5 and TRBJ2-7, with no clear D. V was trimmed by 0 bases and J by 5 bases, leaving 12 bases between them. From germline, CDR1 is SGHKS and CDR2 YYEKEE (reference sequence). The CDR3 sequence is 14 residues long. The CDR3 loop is CASSLAHVTNEQYF. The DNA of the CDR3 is TGTGCCAGCAGCTTGGCTCACGTAACCAACGAGCAGTACTTC.